These 14 T cell receptor beta chains originate from one sample sequenced in a study of control samples from healthy donors and cancer patients. Profiled with immunoSEQ multiplex PCR; TCRdb holds only in-frame clones, not every one. The table records 30,000 to 35,000 clones, 94% of them present only once. The sequenced sample was blood. The source of these receptors is a man aged 60 to 75 in good health.

V and J are TRBV7-2 and TRBJ2-3; no clear D. V was trimmed by 5 bases and J by 0 bases, leaving 6 bases between them. This CDR3 comprises 13 residues. Per the germline V gene, CDR1 is SGHTA and CDR2 is FQGNSA. The CDR3 sequence is CASSLFSTDTQYF. CDR3 nucleotide sequence: TGTGCCAGCAGCCTATTTAGCACAGATACGCAGTATTTT.

This chain uses TRBV19 with TRBJ1-6; D possibly corresponds to TRBD1 (6 bases). This CDR3 comprises 14 residues. Deletions cut 3 bases from V and 9 bases from J, with 12 bases between. Germline CDR1 is LNHDA and CDR2 is SQIVND (reference sequence). For the CDR3, the DNA is TGTGCCAGTAGTATCCCAGGGGTGTCTTCACCCCTCCACTTT. Translation gives CASSIPGVSSPLHF.

The chain carries TRBV28 and TRBJ1-2; D ambiguous. The CDR3 is made up of 13 amino acids. Germline lookup yields CDR1 MDHEN and CDR2 SYDVKM. Trimming shortened V by 3 bases and J by 2 bases, and 7 bases separated the two germline ends. In nucleotides, the CDR3 is TGTGCCAGCAGTTTCGGGCAGAACTATGGCTACACCTTC. Translation gives CASSFGQNYGYTF.

V and J are TRBV2 and TRBJ2-5; perhaps TRBD2 as D (6 bases). The V end was cut by 6 bases, the J end by 3 bases, with 11 bases between. This CDR3 region has 13 residues. Germline values: CDR1 SNHLY, CDR2 FYNNEI. CDR3 in amino acids: CASSGGLKETQYF. In nucleotides, the CDR3 is TGTGCCAGCAGCGGGGGTTTGAAAGAGACCCAGTACTTC.

The V gene is TRBV12-3 or TRBV12-4, the J gene TRBJ2-2; D not certain. V was shortened by 3 bases and J by 0 bases, with 2 bases between the two germline ends. The CDR3 has 13 amino acids. The CDR3 region is CASSFTNTGELFF. Here the CDR3 DNA reads TGTGCCAGCAGTTTCACGAACACCGGGGAGCTGTTTTTT.

The chain joins TRBV27 to TRBJ2-5; unclear D gene. Trimming cost V 3 bases and J 1 base, with 9 bases left between them. The germline CDR1 and CDR2 sequences are MNHEY and SMNVEV (reference sequence). This CDR3 has 14 amino acids. In DNA form, the CDR3 reads TGTGCCAGCAGTTTTCAAAGTCGCCAAGAGACCCAGTACTTC. Residues: CASSFQSRQETQYF.

The J gene is TRBJ1-1, the V gene TRBV7-9; D gene uncertain. Germline V lookup: CDR1 SEHNR, CDR2 FQNEAQ (reference sequence). The CDR3 is 14 residues long. Trimming shortened V by 1 base and J by 1 base, and 7 bases separated the two germline ends. Here the CDR3 reads CASSLGRTNTEAFF. The CDR3 coding sequence is TGTGCCAGCAGCTTAGGGAGAACGAACACTGAAGCTTTCTTT.

This rearrangement joins TRBV7-9 to TRBJ1-1; D is undetermined. CDR3 length equals 14 residues. Germline loops: CDR1 SEHNR, CDR2 FQNEAQ (reference sequence). V lost 1 base, J lost 1 base, and 7 bases lay in between. The CDR3 nucleotides are TGTGCCAGCAGCTTAGTCACCACGAACACTGAAGCTTTCTTT. This gives the protein CASSLVTTNTEAFF.

The genes are TRBV7-9 and TRBJ2-3; D is unresolved. Germline lookup yields CDR1 SEHNR and CDR2 FQNEAQ (reference sequence). This CDR3 has 13 residues. Deletions cut 5 bases from V and 0 bases from J, with 6 bases between. For the CDR3, the DNA is TGTGCCAGCAGCGGGCAGAGCACAGATACGCAGTATTTT. Its protein is CASSGQSTDTQYF.

This chain's CDR3 is CASSPNSGPRADTQYF. The CDR3 DNA is TGTGCCAGCAGCCCGAACAGCGGGCCAAGGGCAGATACGCAGTATTTT. V and J are TRBV28 and TRBJ2-3; a possible D gene is TRBD2 (6 bases). Trimming removed 6 bases at V and 4 bases at J, with 20 bases between. The CDR3 runs to 16 residues. Germline V gives CDR1 MDHEN, CDR2 SYDVKM.

The chain couples TRBV11-2 to TRBJ1-2; TRBD1 might be the D (6 bases). V was trimmed by 4 bases and J by 2 bases, leaving 11 bases between them. The CDR3 loop spans 14 amino acids. Germline lookup yields CDR1 SGHAT and CDR2 FQNNGV. The CDR3 DNA reads as TGTGCCAGCAGCTCCAGGGGCGGGAACTATGGCTACACCTTC. As protein: CASSSRGGNYGYTF. The whole variable domain, filled in from reference TRBV11-2 and TRBJ1-2, reads EAGVAQSPRYKIIEKRQSVAFWCNPISGHATLYWYQQILGQGPKLLIQFQNNGVVDDSQLPKDRFSAERLKGVDSTLKIQPAKLEDSAVYLCASSSRGGNYGYTFGSGTRLTVV.

V is TRBV6-4 and J is TRBJ2-2; D is possibly TRBD1 (6 bases). The V end was cut by 6 bases, the J end by 4 bases, with 15 bases between. Germline-derived CDR1 and CDR2 are MRHNA and SNTAGT. The length of the CDR3 is 15 residues. CDR3 sequence: CASSAGQRLTGELFF. CDR3 nucleotides: TGTGCCAGCAGCGCTGGACAGCGACTCACCGGGGAGCTGTTTTTT.

This chain's CDR3 is CASSSSTANTEAFF. CDR3 nucleotides: TGCGCCAGCAGCTCCTCGACAGCGAACACTGAAGCTTTCTTT. V usage is TRBV5-1 and J usage is TRBJ1-1; D is possibly TRBD1 (5 bases). V was cut by 3 bases and J by 1 base, with 10 bases left in between. CDR1 and CDR2 (germline): SGHRS, YFSETQ. This CDR3 region has 14 residues. Variable domain in full (rest from reference TRBV5-1 and TRBJ1-1): KAGVTQTPRYLIKTRGQQVTLSCSPISGHRSVSWYQQTPGQGLQFLFEYFSETQRNKGNFPGRFSGRQFSNSRSEMNVSTLELGDSALYLCASSSSTANTEAFFGQGTRLTVV.

The chain employs TRBV5-1 and TRBJ1-1; TRBD1 aligns across 12 bases. Germline V lookup: CDR1 SGHRS, CDR2 YFSETQ. The ends lost 2 bases at V and 5 bases at J; junction bases unmatched: 10. The CDR3 has 17 residues. The CDR3 spells CASSLWGQGASGTEAFF. For the CDR3, the DNA is TGCGCCAGCAGCTTATGGGGACAGGGGGCTTCAGGGACTGAAGCTTTCTTT.